This TCR beta chain is from a study of shared clonotypes between healthy human individuals (TCRdb year 2020). For context, the study as a whole: The cohort included three men and a couple of women between 18 and 49 years of age. Per donor, three plates each were used for CD4 naive and CD4 memory, two for CD8 naive, and one for CD8 memory. The study deeply sequenced blood TCR repertoires of 5 or 6 healthy adults to estimate repertoire size and the extent of clonotype sharing between individuals. To increase sequencing depth and limit assay-specific biases, TCR repertoire library preparation and sequencing were carried out by different laboratories using diverse techniques. Each donor's leukapheresis produced roughly between roughly 0.85 and 10 billion PBMCs.

Using the deep immunoSEQ assay, multiplex PCR amplified TCR CDR3 regions from genomic DNA. For each cell subset, the extracted genomic DNA was distributed evenly across all wells of several immunoSEQ 96-well plates, and each plate served as one replicate. Each replicate PCR for sorted subsets received around 200 ng genomic DNA, equal to about 30,000 T cell genomes. Purified libraries were measured with a Qubit 3.0 fluorometer, size-checked on a Bioanalyzer 2100, and measured again with the KAPA Library Quantification kit. A separate single-read 150-cycle Illumina NextSeq 550 flow cell was used to sequence each immunoSEQ 96-well plate. The source study handled its data this way. Because the immunoSEQ output held only junctional sequences and lacked quality scores, the filtering could not match the filtering applied to full-length reads. To assign V/J genes and CDR3, sequences were annotated using PyIR, a Python wrapper for IgBLAST v1.9, with IMGT germline references. Reads with weak V/J assignments (E-value above 1e-6), missing CDR3, stop codons, out-of-frame junctions, or ambiguous translated residues were removed. V3J clonotypes were defined by identical inferred V gene, J gene, and CDR3 amino acid sequence. Percentage overlap between repertoires was computed as shared unique clonotypes divided by the size of the smaller repertoire. RTK rarefaction, the Chao1 estimator, and Recon v2.1 estimates of unobserved clonotypes were used to assess repertoire richness. Generation probabilities were computed with OLGA for all TCRbeta clonotypes obtained by the gDNA method from four donors. Imported from immuneACCESS, the table was reduced by TCRdb to in-frame sequences with V and J called. These copies leave out some clones; in studies compared against another copy, an unresolved V gene accounts for under half, and the cause of the remainder is not known. For V, J and clone size, that table is used; D and trimming come from the DNA. The sample contains about 2.3 million clones, 90% to 95% of them found a single time. 0.39% of the sample is held by the ten biggest clonotypes.

The donors were healthy, HIV-negative adults with no recently reported acute infections or vaccinations. All donors were Caucasian adults living in Nashville, Tennessee, USA. CD4+ T cells were enriched by magnetic negative selection, after which naive cells were positively selected on CD45RA and the negative fraction was taken as the memory subset. Blood was collected by leukapheresis, and PBMCs were isolated by Ficoll-Histopaque density gradient centrifugation and then cryopreserved in liquid nitrogen vapor phase. Analytical flow cytometry was used to check the purity and quantity of every magnetically sorted T cell population. Genomic DNA was isolated from every sorted fraction and measured by UV absorbance on a Nanodrop 2000c. The full study reports these points: Higher generation probabilities were observed for clonotypes shared by all four sorted-subset donors than for non-shared clonotypes. Even with the large sequencing depth, rarefaction of the sorted-subset datasets indicated that sequencing was incomplete. Across a few donors, 4.5% to 6.5% of naive CD4, approximately 3.5% of naive CD8, 2.3% of memory CD4, and roughly 0.41% of memory CD8 clonotypes were shared. Naive subsets generally had larger estimated clonotype richness than memory subsets. Sampling was limited to blood, and TCR repertoires in tissue likely differ from TCR repertoires in blood. Pairwise subsampling led to the expectation that sequencing depth would affect the degree of clonotype sharing among donors. The small number of donors limited the genetic and exposure-history diversity represented.

Concerning this clone itself: The clone's antigen remains unknown. Per-nucleotide qualities are absent, and no much larger clonotype sits a single base away.

Sequencing was done on a sample of naive CD4+ T cells from PBMCs. Per the publication, the cell subset or site label means: CD45RA+ positively selected. The sequence derives from a man between 18 and 29 years old in good health. Some clones in this sample may be carry-over from other donors' samples.

This receptor carries the CDR3 CASSWGQGTDTQYF. In nucleotide form, the sequence is TGTGCCAGCAGCTGGGGACAGGGGACAGATACGCAGTATTTT. The chain joins TRBV7-3 to TRBJ2-3; 10 central bases correspond to TRBD1. The V end gives up 4 bases and the J end 3 bases, leaving 1 base in the junction not matched to a gene. CDR3 length: 14 amino acids, cysteine to phenylalanine. The kept DNA is CDR3 alone, 42 bases in frame from the first base. The germline V gene gives CDR1 as SGHTA and CDR2 as FQGTGA.